The following is a T cell receptor (beta chain) sequence with its context. The antigen is not known. Here immunoSEQ multiplex PCR was the method, and the copy in TCRdb shows in-frame clones only, minus some. The sample lists 5,400 or so clones, approximately 71% occurring once. This specimen belongs to a study of chemoradiotherapy in HPV16-positive cancers. Overall study context: A couple of HPV16-positive patients' cells yielded candidate HPV-specific clones and common motifs. Overall study results and limits: HPV-specific T cells were functionally defined from only two HPV16-positive patients.

Repertoires were sampled repeatedly during chemoradiotherapy. With 6 bases removed from V and 6 bases from J, the gap between germline ends came to 18 bases. The CDR3 extends over 15 amino acids. CDR1 is SGHTA and CDR2 is FQGNSA in the germline V gene. The input for sequencing was tumor tissue, taken from a patient who underwent chemoradiotherapy. The chain is built from TRBV7-2 and TRBJ2-1; D may be TRBD2 (6 bases). The receptor was derived from a human donor with HPV-associated anogenital cancer. CDR3 nucleotides: TGTGCCAGCAGTTCCCGGGGGACCCAAGGCAATGAGCAGTTCTTC. Protein sequence: CASSSRGTQGNEQFF.